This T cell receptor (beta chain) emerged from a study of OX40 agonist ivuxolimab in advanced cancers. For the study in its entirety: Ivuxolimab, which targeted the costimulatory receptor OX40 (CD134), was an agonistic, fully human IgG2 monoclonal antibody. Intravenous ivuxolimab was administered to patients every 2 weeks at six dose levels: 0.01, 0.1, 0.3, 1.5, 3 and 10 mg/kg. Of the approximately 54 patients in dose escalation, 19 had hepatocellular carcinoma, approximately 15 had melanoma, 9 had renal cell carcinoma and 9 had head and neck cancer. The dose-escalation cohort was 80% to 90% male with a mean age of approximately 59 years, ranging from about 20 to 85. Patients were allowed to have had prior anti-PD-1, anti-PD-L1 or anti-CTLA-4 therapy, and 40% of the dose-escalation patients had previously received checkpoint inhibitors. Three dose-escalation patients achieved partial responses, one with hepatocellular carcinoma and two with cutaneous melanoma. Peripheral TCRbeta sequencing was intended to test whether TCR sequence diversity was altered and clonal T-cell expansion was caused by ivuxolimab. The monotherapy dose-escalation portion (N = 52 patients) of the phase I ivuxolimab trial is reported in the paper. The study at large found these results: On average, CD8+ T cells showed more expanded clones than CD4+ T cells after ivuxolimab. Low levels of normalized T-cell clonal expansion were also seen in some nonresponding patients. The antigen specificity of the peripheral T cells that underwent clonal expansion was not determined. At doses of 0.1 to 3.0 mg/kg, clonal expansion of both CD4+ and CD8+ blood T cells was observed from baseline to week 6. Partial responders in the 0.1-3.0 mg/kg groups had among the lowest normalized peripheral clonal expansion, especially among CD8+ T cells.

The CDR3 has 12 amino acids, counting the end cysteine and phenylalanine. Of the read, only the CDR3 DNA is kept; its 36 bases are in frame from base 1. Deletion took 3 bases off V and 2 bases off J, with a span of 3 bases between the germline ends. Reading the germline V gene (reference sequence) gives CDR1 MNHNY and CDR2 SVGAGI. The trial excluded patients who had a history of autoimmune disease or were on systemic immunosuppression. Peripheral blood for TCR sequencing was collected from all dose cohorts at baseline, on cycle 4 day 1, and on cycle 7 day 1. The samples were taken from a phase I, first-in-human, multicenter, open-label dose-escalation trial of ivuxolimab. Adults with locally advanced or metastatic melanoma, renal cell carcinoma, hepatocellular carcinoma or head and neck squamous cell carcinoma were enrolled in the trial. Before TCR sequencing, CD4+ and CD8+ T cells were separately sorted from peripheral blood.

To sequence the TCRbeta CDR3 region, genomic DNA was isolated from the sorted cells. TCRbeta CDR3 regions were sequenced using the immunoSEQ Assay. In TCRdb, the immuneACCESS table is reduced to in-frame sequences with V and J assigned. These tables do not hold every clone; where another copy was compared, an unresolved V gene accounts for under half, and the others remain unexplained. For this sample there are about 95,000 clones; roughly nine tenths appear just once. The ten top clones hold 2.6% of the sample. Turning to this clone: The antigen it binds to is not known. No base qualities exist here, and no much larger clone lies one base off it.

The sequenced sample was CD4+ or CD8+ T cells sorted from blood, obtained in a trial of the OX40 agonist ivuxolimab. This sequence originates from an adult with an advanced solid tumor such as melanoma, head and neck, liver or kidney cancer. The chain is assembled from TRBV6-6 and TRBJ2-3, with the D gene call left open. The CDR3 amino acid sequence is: CASSYLTDTQYF. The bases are TGTGCCAGCAGTTATCTCACAGATACGCAGTATTTT.